Following are 19 T cell receptor beta chains from one sample sequenced in a study of post-analysis software for immune sequencing data. Study-wide results and limits: About 5 TRBV segments (TRBV5-6, TRBV5-1 and TRBV20-1 among them) occurred more frequently in patients than in controls.

Their antigens remain unidentified. cDNA libraries of TCR beta carried unique molecular identifiers. Each CDR3 protein is one row after TCRdb ran MiXCR on the PCR reads. The data contain approximately 570,000 distinct CDR3 sequences, roughly 47% of them singletons. The material sequenced was blood. The receptors stem from a girl under 18 with multiple sclerosis.

The chain uses TRBV30 and TRBJ2-7, with 9 positions matching TRBD1. Germline V CDR1 and CDR2: GTSNPN, SVGIG (reference sequence). V shed 2 bases and J 2 bases; nucleotides not matched to a gene: 4. The CDR3 length is 14 residues. The CDR3 spells CAWSPGQGTYEQYF. The CDR3 region has the DNA TGTGCCTGGAGTCCGGGACAGGGTACCTACGAGCAGTACTTC. Based on the CDR3 plus reference TRBV30 and TRBJ2-7, the full variable domain is SQTIHQWPATLVQPVGSPLSLECTVEGTSNPNLYWYRQAAGRGLQLLFYSVGIGQISSEVPQNLSASRPQDRQFILSSKKLLLSDSGFYLCAWSPGQGTYEQYFGPGTRLTVT.

The chain uses TRBV4-1 and TRBJ1-5; 9 nucleotides align to TRBD1. CDR1 and CDR2 from the germline V gene are MGHRA and YSYEKL. This CDR3 is built from 16 residues. V shed 2 bases and J 0 bases; nucleotides not matched to a gene: 2. DNA for the CDR3: TGCGCCAGCAGCCAAAGGGACAGGGTTAGCAATCAGCCCCAGCATTTT. Translated: CASSQRDRVSNQPQHF.

This clonotype was recorded at least ten times. As DNA, the CDR3 is TGTGCCAGCAGGCCTAAGTACGGGAGCGCTAGCACAGATACGCAGTATTTT. This codes for CASRPKYGSASTDTQYF. The gene calls are TRBV12-3 or TRBV12-4 and TRBJ2-3; possible D gene TRBD2, 6 bases. The CDR3 loop spans 17 amino acids. The V gene lost 6 bases and the J gene lost 0 bases, with 19 bases spanning the gap.

V usage is TRBV3-1 and J usage is TRBJ2-7; D gene ambiguous. The germline CDR1 and CDR2 sequences are LGHDT and YNNKEL (reference sequence). This CDR3 has 15 residues. The V end lost 1 base, the J end lost 3 bases, and 13 bases lay between the germline ends. The CDR3 loop is CASSQGAGPHYEQYF. Here the CDR3 DNA reads TGTGCCAGCAGCCAAGGGGCAGGTCCCCACTACGAGCAGTACTTC.

V is TRBV11-1 and J is TRBJ2-3; 7 bases are shared with TRBD1. Germline loops: CDR1 SGHAT, CDR2 FQDESV (reference sequence). V gave up 4 bases and J gave up 2 bases; unmatched junction bases: 9. The CDR3 loop spans 16 amino acids. The CDR3 sequence is CASSSADRFFTDTQYF. CDR3 sequence (DNA): TGTGCCAGCAGCTCCGCGGACAGGTTCTTCACAGATACGCAGTATTTT.

This chain links TRBV4-1 with TRBJ2-7; tentatively, D is TRBD1 (5 bases). The DNA matches TRBJ2-5 better at its end, which makes the J call doubtful. This CDR3 is 16 amino acids long. Germline V gene sequence: CDR1 MGHRA, CDR2 YSYEKL. The CDR3 is CASSQVGLGAEETQYF. CDR3 nucleotide sequence: TGCGCCAGCAGCCAAGTGGGCCTAGGGGCGGAAGAGACCCAGTACTTC.

This clonotype was detected only a few times. The chain is built from TRBV6-4 and TRBJ2-1; TRBD2 might be the D (7 bases). The CDR3 runs 14 residues. Germline V gene sequence: CDR1 MRHNA, CDR2 SNTAGT. V lost 0 bases and J lost 8, with 11 bases in between. CDR3 sequence (DNA): TGTGCCAGCAGTGACTCCCGGGGGGCCGATGAGCAGTTCTTC. This sequence encodes CASSDSRGADEQFF.

This clonotype turned up a few times. This sequence joins TRBV6-6 and TRBJ2-3; 8 nucleotides line up with TRBD2. Germline CDR1 and CDR2: MNHNY and SVGAGI (reference sequence). There are 15 residues in the CDR3. Unmatched junction bases numbered 6, after V lost 6 bases and J lost 1 base. CDR3: CASRQGAGGTDTQYF. CDR3 nucleotides: TGTGCCAGCAGACAGGGAGCGGGGGGCACAGATACGCAGTATTTT.

The chain is built from TRBV9 and TRBJ2-1; no firm D call. The CDR3 has 15 residues. Per the germline V gene, CDR1 is SGDLS and CDR2 is YYNGEE. Trimming took off 0 bases at V and 8 bases at J, with 15 bases between the two ends. This chain's CDR3 is CASSVVESSQDEQFF. In DNA, the CDR3 is TGTGCCAGCAGCGTAGTCGAATCATCTCAGGATGAGCAGTTCTTC.

The chain uses TRBV6-1 and TRBJ2-1, with D possibly TRBD2 on 6 matching bases. Germline lookup yields CDR1 MNHNS and CDR2 SASEGT. The CDR3 consists of 12 residues. Deletions cut 6 bases from V and 8 bases from J, with 11 bases between. CDR3 coding DNA: TGTGCCAGCAGGGGGGACTGGGATGAGCAGTTCTTC. As protein: CASRGDWDEQFF.

The chain's CDR3 is CATPRTVGGCGNQPQHF. Here the CDR3 DNA reads TGTGCCACTCCCCGGACGGTTGGGGGATGCGGCAATCAGCCCCAGCATTTT. The rearrangement uses TRBV3-1 and TRBJ1-5; tentatively, D is TRBD1 (5 bases). The germline V gene has CDR1 LGHDT and CDR2 YNNKEL (reference sequence). The CDR3 extends over 17 amino acids. The V end was cut by 10 bases, the J end by 2 bases, with 24 bases between.

The sample holds a few counts of this clonotype. The rearrangement uses TRBV5-1 and TRBJ2-5, with TRBD2 as a possible D gene (6 bases). CDR1 and CDR2 (germline): SGHRS, YFSETQ. V was cut by 5 bases and J by 4 bases, with 18 bases left in between. This CDR3 contains 15 residues. CDR3 residues: CASRWGTSETETQYF. The CDR3 DNA is TGCGCCAGCAGATGGGGGACTTCCGAGACAGAGACCCAGTACTTC.

The rearrangement uses TRBV4-2 and TRBJ2-3, with 10 positions matching TRBD2. V gave up 0 bases and J gave up 1 base; unmatched junction bases: 4. Germline V gene sequence: CDR1 LGHNA, CDR2 YNFKEQ. The CDR3 spans 17 residues. CDR3 DNA sequence: TGTGCCAGCAGCCAAGAGGAAGCGGGAGGGGGCACAGATACGCAGTATTTT. Translation: CASSQEEAGGGTDTQYF.

This chain joins TRBV9 and TRBJ2-1; 13 bases map to TRBD2. V shed 0 bases, J shed 10 bases, and the junction held 7 bases outside the gene matches. The CDR3 spans 16 residues. CDR1 is SGDLS and CDR2 is YYNGEE in the germline V gene. In DNA, the CDR3 is TGTGCCAGCAGCGTAGCCGGGACTAGCGGGGCTACGGAGCAGTTCTTC. Translation gives CASSVAGTSGATEQFF.

V is TRBV5-1 and J is TRBJ2-7, with 10 bases aligning to TRBD1. Trimming removed 2 bases from V and 4 bases from J; junction bases left unmatched: 6. The germline CDR1 and CDR2 sequences are SGHRS and YFSETQ. There are 15 residues in the CDR3. CDR3: CASSFGTGDKYEQYF. The CDR3 bases are TGCGCCAGCAGCTTCGGGACAGGGGATAAGTACGAGCAGTACTTC.

The chain is built from TRBV7-2 and TRBJ2-5, with D uncertain. The CDR3 is 15 residues long. The V gene's germline CDR1 is SGHTA and CDR2 FQGNSA. Deletions cut 4 bases from V and 1 base from J, with 13 bases between. DNA for the CDR3: TGTGCCAGCAGCTCCTCACATACAGTCCAAGAGACCCAGTACTTC. Translation: CASSSSHTVQETQYF.

This sequence joins TRBV4-2 and TRBJ1-1; D is unresolved. Germline lookup yields CDR1 LGHNA and CDR2 YNFKEQ. This CDR3 is 14 amino acids long. Trimming took off 4 bases at V and 5 bases at J, with 14 bases between the two ends. The CDR3 region is CASSLGSAGTEAFF. As DNA, the CDR3 is TGTGCCAGCAGCCTTGGTTCGGCTGGAACTGAAGCTTTCTTT.

The chain links TRBV20-1 to TRBJ2-1; the match to TRBD2 covers 10 bases. This CDR3 has 13 residues. Trimming cost V 3 bases and J 11 bases; bases outside gene matches: 7. Germline CDR1 and CDR2: DFQATT and SNEGSKA (reference sequence). The CDR3: CSASARLAGKQFF. The CDR3 DNA is TGCAGTGCTAGCGCCAGACTAGCGGGCAAGCAGTTCTTC.

The chain carries TRBV12-3 or TRBV12-4 and TRBJ2-7; D perhaps matches TRBD2 (6 bases). CDR3 length equals 15 residues. V lost 4 bases and J lost 2, with 15 bases in between. The CDR3 sequence is CASSSSYSGTYEQYF. DNA for the CDR3: TGTGCCAGCAGTTCCAGCTATAGCGGAACCTACGAGCAGTACTTC.